This TCR beta chain was observed in a study of metastatic and nonmetastatic thyroid tumors (TCRdb year 2020). With regard to the full study: Repertoires were compared across peripheral blood and tumor or nodule tissue samples from malignant and benign thyroid patients. General study outcomes and caveats: TCR beta diversity was reported as significantly higher in malignant tumors than in benign nodules, in both blood and tumor samples.

None of the patients had been given any treatment before thyroid surgery. Using T-cell receptor beta sequencing, the researchers looked back retrospectively at clinical samples from patients, gathered between about 2011 and 2019. Worth noting for this clone: Its antigen specificity is not known. No quality values exist for individual bases; no much larger clone is one base distant.

Receptor libraries were prepared by PCR. Sequencer: Illumina HiSeq 4000. High-throughput sequencing was used to profile the TCR beta-chain CDR3 region of every patient. As for how the authors treated the data: CDR3 differences across clinicopathological groups were used to build a classifier for discriminating distant-metastatic papillary thyroid cancer patients. The Shannon index was used to assess repertoire diversity, and the Morisita-Horn index was used to assess tumor-blood repertoire similarity. Using fastp trimming at Q25 and MiXCR clonotype assembly, TCRdb reanalyzed the public sequencing data and kept in-frame beta chains. Here the V and J calls rest on TCRdb's processing, not on the authors' analysis. The sample profile shows a few thousand clones; over 35% of them were found once. Together, the top ten hold around 15% of the sample. Input material: tumor tissue. This receptor was taken from a male donor with papillary thyroid cancer or a benign thyroid nodule (not recorded which). Some clones in this sample may be carry-over from other donors' samples.

This receptor carries the CDR3 CASSRHGHSNQPQHF. In nucleotides, the sequence is TGTGCCAGCAGTCGGCATGGACATAGCAATCAGCCCCAGCATTTT. Rearrangement joined TRBV6-1 to TRBJ1-5, with a weak D call of TRBD1 (5 bases match). Based on the germline V gene, the CDR1 and CDR2 sequences are MNHNS and SASEGT. Deletion took 5 bases off V and 0 bases off J, with a span of 11 bases between the germline ends. From cysteine to phenylalanine, the CDR3 is 15 amino acids long. The sequence is cut down to CDR3 DNA, 45 bases in frame from base 1.